The 16 T cell receptor beta chains reported below all come from one sample, sequenced in a study of T cells in Graves' hyperthyroidism and ophthalmopathy. Authors of the study amplified TCR beta CDR3 regions from RNA transcripts. An initial round of RT-PCR targeting the TCR CDR3 relied on the HTBI primer set. Each CDR3 protein is one row after TCRdb ran MiXCR on the multiplex PCR reads. The table lists hundreds of thousands of distinct CDR3 sequences, less than 15% of them singletons, with roughly 8.3% in the top ten. The sample was blood. Receptors were obtained from a young woman with Graves' hyperthyroidism.

The sample holds many counts of this clonotype. The chain couples TRBV12-3 or TRBV12-4 to TRBJ1-5; D gene unclear. This CDR3 has 11 residues. V was shortened by 6 bases and J by 9 bases, with 9 bases between the two germline ends. The CDR3 DNA reads as TGTGCCAGCAGCTCCCCAGGGCCCCAGCATTTT. The encoded protein is CASSSPGPQHF.

This clonotype was counted many times. V and J are TRBV27 and TRBJ2-1; 7 bases agree with TRBD2. V lost 2 bases to trimming and J lost 9 bases; unmatched junction nucleotides: 4. Germline-derived CDR1 and CDR2 are MNHEY and SMNVEV (reference sequence). The CDR3 extends over 13 amino acids. For the CDR3, the DNA is TGTGCCAGCAGTTTACGGCGGGAGAGTGAGCAGTTCTTC. Its translation: CASSLRRESEQFF.

The genes are TRBV7-3 and TRBJ2-7; D remains unclear. CDR3 length: 15 amino acids. Germline V gene lookup returns CDR1 SGHTA and CDR2 FQGTGA. V was shortened by 0 bases and J by 7 bases, with 16 bases between the two germline ends. DNA for the CDR3: TGTGCCAGCAGCTTAACAGGCCCCAACAAGGAAGAGCAGTACTTC. Translation: CASSLTGPNKEEQYF.

This clonotype has a count of ten or more. The chain carries TRBV20-1 and TRBJ2-1, with TRBD2 identical over 8 bases. CDR1 is DFQATT, CDR2 SNEGSKA, per germline (reference sequence). The junction had 14 bases not matched to a gene; V was cut back by 0 bases and J by 4 bases. There are 18 residues in the CDR3. The CDR3 DNA follows: TGCAGTGCTAGAGACGTTCTACCCCCCGGGACTAGATACAATGAGCAGTTCTTC. It is translated as CSARDVLPPGTRYNEQFF.

This clonotype was picked up a small number of times. The rearrangement joins TRBV19 to TRBJ2-7; D possibly matches TRBD1 or TRBD2 (5 bases each). Germline V lookup: CDR1 LNHDA, CDR2 SQIVND (reference sequence). Trimming stripped 5 bases from V and 3 bases from J, with 17 bases between. The CDR3 is 15 amino acids. CDR3 residues: CASSGGRDGYYEQYF. CDR3 nucleotide sequence: TGTGCCAGTAGTGGAGGCCGGGACGGCTACTACGAGCAGTACTTC.

This clonotype was detected many times. The chain recombines TRBV9 with TRBJ2-7; perhaps TRBD2 as D (5 bases). This CDR3 is built from 12 residues. V lost 4 bases and J lost 3, with 8 bases in between. Germline CDR1 SGDLS, CDR2 YYNGEE. CDR3 region: CASSPDYYEQYF. CDR3 nucleotide sequence: TGTGCCAGCAGCCCTGACTACTACGAGCAGTACTTC.

Only a few counts were recorded for this clonotype. The chain is built from TRBV7-2 and TRBJ2-3; TRBD2 aligns across 14 bases. The CDR3 runs 19 residues. The V gene end was trimmed by 1 base and the J gene end by 1 base; junction bases not matched to a gene: 7. The germline V gene encodes CDR1 SGHTA and CDR2 FQGNSA. As DNA, the CDR3 is TGTGCCAGCAGCTTAGGGGGGACTAGCGGGGGCCTTGGCACAGATACGCAGTATTTT. This translates into CASSLGGTSGGLGTDTQYF.

Turning to this clonotype: A much bigger clone sits one base away, suggesting this may be a read error. The chain joins TRBV28 to TRBJ2-3; D not resolved. CDR1 and CDR2 from the germline V gene are MDHEN and SYDVKM. The germline V and J ends were trimmed by 6 bases and 4 bases, with 20 bases remaining between them. This CDR3 contains 16 residues. The CDR3 nucleotides read TGTGCCAGCAGCCCCGAGGAGAAAAAAGGCGCAGATACGCAGTATTTT. The encoded protein is CASSPEEKKGADTQYF.

This clonotype has ten or more counts. The V call is TRBV28, the J call TRBJ2-7, with TRBD1 as a possible D gene (5 bases). CDR3 length equals 15 residues. The V gene lost 2 bases and the J gene lost 0 bases, with 11 bases spanning the gap. The V gene's germline CDR1 is MDHEN and CDR2 SYDVKM. The CDR3 is CASSLRGPSSYEQYF. The DNA for the CDR3 is TGTGCCAGCAGTTTAAGGGGCCCCAGCTCCTACGAGCAGTACTTC.

This clonotype was seen once. This chain connects TRBV20-1 to TRBJ1-5, with a possible D match to TRBD1 (5 bases). Germline V lookup: CDR1 DFQATT, CDR2 SNEGSKA (reference sequence). V lost 5 bases, J lost 10 bases, and 9 bases lay in between. CDR3 length: 10 residues. The DNA of the CDR3 is TGCAGTGCTCAGGGTCATCCCCAGCATTTT. Its translation: CSAQGHPQHF.

About this clonotype itself: With a much larger clone just one base away, this may be a read error. The chain combines TRBV28 with TRBJ2-7, with 8 bases aligning to TRBD2. The CDR3 contains 19 residues. V trimming: 5 bases; J trimming: 0 bases; junction bases outside the gene matches: 18. Per germline, CDR1 MDHEN and CDR2 SYDVKM. The CDR3 is CASSGSTDMTSDSSYEQYF. The DNA for the CDR3 is TGTGCCAGCAGTGGTTCGACAGACATGACTAGCGACAGCTCCTACGAGCAGTACTTC.

This clonotype has at least ten counts. The V call is TRBV12-3 or TRBV12-4, the J call TRBJ1-4; the D is unclear. The CDR3 spans 12 residues. V lost 5 bases and J lost 5, with 6 bases in between. The CDR3 sequence is CASSPLNEKLFF. CDR3 DNA sequence: TGTGCCAGCAGTCCCTTGAATGAAAAACTGTTTTTT.

This clonotype has a count of ten or more. This sequence joins TRBV11-1 and TRBJ2-1; maybe TRBD2 (6 bases). V was shortened by 5 bases and J by 5 bases, with 13 bases between the two germline ends. There are 14 residues in the CDR3. Per the germline V gene, CDR1 is SGHAT and CDR2 is FQDESV (reference sequence). The CDR3, as DNA: TGTGCCAGCAGCCCGCGGGGCGGGGACAATGAGCAGTTCTTC. The encoded protein is CASSPRGGDNEQFF.

About this clonotype: A junction end diverges from the germline sequence, so it may reflect a read error. This chain uses TRBV5-1 with TRBJ2-5; D is ambiguous. Germline values: CDR1 SGHRS, CDR2 YFSETQ. This CDR3 is built from 14 residues. The CDR3: CANSLPVAGETQYF. As DNA, the CDR3 is TGCGCCAACAGCCTACCGGTGGCAGGAGAGACCCAGTACTTC.

CDR3 in amino acids: CASSLRGTGVIAGANVLTF. CDR3 sequence (DNA): TGTGCCAGCAGTTTAAGAGGGACAGGGGTAATAGCTGGGGCCAACGTCCTGACTTTC. The chain uses TRBV12-3 or TRBV12-4 and TRBJ2-6, with TRBD1 identical over 10 bases. CDR3 length: 19 amino acids. The trim removed 2 bases at V and 2 bases at J, leaving 9 bases unmatched.

This clonotype was seen ten or more times. V gene TRBV2 combines with J gene TRBJ1-1, with 12 bases that match TRBD1. This CDR3 has 15 residues. The ends lost 3 bases at V and 5 bases at J; junction bases unmatched: 4. Germline values: CDR1 SNHLY, CDR2 FYNNEI. The CDR3 sequence is CASSEMGQGATEAFF. DNA of the CDR3: TGTGCCAGCAGTGAGATGGGACAGGGGGCGACTGAAGCTTTCTTT.